The entry below describes one T cell receptor (beta chain). The antigen is undetermined. This may be a read error, as it is one base from a much larger clone. The sample is drawn from a study of naive and memory T cell subsets. TCR cDNA received a 3' ligated oligonucleotide that carried a UMI. Reverse transcription used DNase-treated unsorted total RNA, aiming for roughly 1 to 1,100 ng. Ligated cDNA underwent four rounds of PCR with nested alpha and beta constant region primers and SP2. For blood and skin samples, reverse transcription used TCR alpha and beta constant primers. One entry per CDR3 protein results from TCRdb running MiXCR on the 5' RACE reads. The sample records roughly 60,000 distinct CDR3 sequences, about 7.2% being singletons. Study-level points and caveats: The RNA method is potentially sensitive to activation and differentiation changes.

The sequence came from a male donor in good health.

The CDR3: CASSWVGASASYNEQFF. CDR3 bases: TGTGCCAGCAGTTGGGTGGGGGCTAGCGCTTCCTACAATGAGCAGTTCTTC. The chain recombines TRBV7-2 with TRBJ2-1, with D perhaps TRBD1 or TRBD2 (6 bases each). Germline V gene data show CDR1 as SGHTA and CDR2 as FQGNSA. The CDR3 runs to 17 residues. Trimming removed 6 bases from V and 1 base from J, with 19 bases in between.